Shown below are 2 T cell receptor beta chains from a single sample sequenced in a study of beta chain features in type 1 diabetes (dated by TCRdb to 2017 to 2018). To prepare the library, the immunoSEQ multiplex PCR assay was applied. The entire isolated RNA was reverse transcribed using the High Capacity cDNA Reverse Transcription Kit, and thus expressed TCRB transcripts were sequenced. TCRdb retrieved this table from immuneACCESS and kept in-frame rearrangements only. Not all clones are present; in checked studies, unresolved V genes account for under half, and no reason is known for the remainder. This sample is represented by roughly 100,000 clones; roughly 28% of them were singletons. Together, the top ten hold 0.5% to 0.55% of the sample. Findings and caveats that apply to the study as a whole: Type 1 diabetes patients showed a moderate but significant shortening of TCRB CDR3 length in all four CD4+ subsets.

For these TCRs, the target antigens are not known. The sample was central memory CD4+ T cells from blood. These TCRs come from a woman between 18 and 29 years old with type 1 diabetes.

The V call is TRBV30, the J call TRBJ2-2; 8 bases are shared with TRBD2. This CDR3 spans 13 amino acids. The germline CDR1 and CDR2 sequences are GTSNPN and SVGIG (reference sequence). The V and J ends lost 5 bases and 5 bases, in that order; junction bases with no gene match: 4. DNA for the CDR3: TGTGCCTGGCGGGGGGGCCTTACCGGGGAGCTGTTTTTT. Translated, it gives CAWRGGLTGELFF. The full variable domain, its missing parts supplied by reference TRBV30 and TRBJ2-2, is SQTIHQWPATLVQPVGSPLSLECTVEGTSNPNLYWYRQAAGRGLQLLFYSVGIGQISSEVPQNLSASRPQDRQFILSSKKLLLSDSGFYLCAWRGGLTGELFFGEGSRLTVL.

This clone was detected only once. The chain combines TRBV4-1 with TRBJ2-1; 14 bases map to TRBD2. Germline assignment: CDR1 MGHRA and CDR2 YSYEKL. The CDR3 length is 16 residues. V lost 0 bases, J lost 6 bases, and 1 base stayed unmatched. CDR3 nucleotides: TGCGCCAGCAGCCAAGACGGACTAGCGGGAGGCAATGAGCAGTTCTTC. This encodes CASSQDGLAGGNEQFF.